This TCR beta chain was obtained from a study of spatial heterogeneity in lung cancer. Whole-study context: The donor group consisted of around 77 patients who had untreated, early-stage non-small cell lung cancer. Where present, follow-up PBMC were sequenced a median of around two years after resection. Overall study results and limits: Resection saw ubiquitous expanded tumor TCRs appear in blood more than follow-up did.

Every molecule of TCR cDNA had its own unique molecular identifier. From the 5' RACE reads, TCRdb called clonotypes with MiXCR, one entry per CDR3 protein. Among just under 45,000 distinct CDR3 sequences listed, 20% to 25% were seen once. This clonotype is categorized as medium-sized. Its antigen is unidentified. Per the germline V gene, CDR1 is SGHNT and CDR2 is YYREEE (reference sequence). V was trimmed by 2 bases and J by 4 bases, leaving 9 bases between them. The CDR3 contains 13 residues. Time point in this sample: blood at routine non-recurrence follow-up after resection. The sample consisted of PBMCs, taken at follow-up. This rearrangement joins TRBV5-4 to TRBJ1-1; D is perhaps TRBD1 (6 bases). This clonotype was sampled from a female donor with early-stage non-small cell lung cancer. CDR3 DNA sequence: TGTGCCAGCAGCTTACAGGGTGGCACTGAAGCTTTCTTT. Translated, it gives CASSLQGGTEAFF.